This T cell receptor beta chain was recorded in a study of blood T cell repertoires in COVID-19 (dated by TCRdb to about 2020). About the investigation overall: The collaborator samples originated in the United States, Italy and Spain and spanned the acute and convalescent phases of COVID-19. The prospective study material was composed of cDNA or gDNA derived from T cells, B-cell-depleted T cells, or PBMCs. Subjects who had been exposed to COVID-19, were actively infected with it, or had recovered from it provided the deeply sampled blood TCRbeta repertoires that made up the dataset. The repertoires were made available in a free public database intended to serve as a resource for research on the immune response to SARS-CoV-2. The samples were drawn from the first 160 participants of the ongoing ImmuneRACE study and from about 1,200 subjects provided by 6 global collaborators. The sample metadata nearly always contained a de-identified subject ID, COVID-19 status, age in years and sex. Where HLA class I and class II types were available, the types were taken from metadata supplied by the sample provider, not from assay-based typing. Results the study describes overall, beyond this receptor: How much clinical and demographic metadata was included differed by source and by participant, and the metadata was provided uncurated.

Based on the germline V gene (reference sequence), the CDR1 and CDR2 sequences are LNHDA and SQIVND. The V and J ends are trimmed by 2 bases and 3 bases, leaving 7 bases between them. Taken from cysteine to phenylalanine, the CDR3 has 13 residues. Only CDR3 DNA remains: 39 bases, in frame from the first base. As to this clone: Its antigen is currently not known. The sample holds no much larger clone one base away, and base qualities are not on file.

TCRbeta CDR3 regions were amplified from genomic DNA using the immunoSEQ Assay, a bias-controlled multiplex PCR. Concerning the study's data processing: The number of nucleated cells in each sample was estimated from the amplification of reference gene primers within the assay. To quantify the absolute abundance of each unique TCRbeta CDR3 rearrangement, sequence reads were collapsed and filtered. For each sample, productive Simpson clonality was calculated by taking the square root of Simpson's diversity index across productive rearrangements. Here the immuneACCESS table is served through TCRdb, limited to in-frame sequences with V and J called. Missing clones are a known gap in these copies; in checked studies unresolved V genes cover under half, and the rest lacks a known reason. V, J and clone size are taken as reported in that table, and D and trimming were inferred from the DNA itself. The sample contains tens of thousands of clones, roughly 86% of them found a single time. The ten largest clones take up around 7.3% of the sample.

Collaborating institutions collected whole blood in K2EDTA tubes following their own protocols. For TCRbeta analysis, collaborators shipped samples in one of three forms: frozen whole blood, isolated PBMCs, or DNA extracted from either of those sample types. The rearranged segments are TRBV19 and TRBJ1-1; matching of 6 bases hints at TRBD1 as the D gene. Sequenced material: peripheral blood. This receptor was identified in a man between 50 and 59 years old with active or convalescent COVID-19. In nucleotides, the sequence is TGTGCCAGTAGTATATACAGGGACACTGAAGCTTTCTTT. Translated, this gives CASSIYRDTEAFF.